This TCR beta chain was captured in a study of blood T cell repertoires in COVID-19. Study-level background: Both acute and convalescent COVID-19 samples were obtained from the United States, Italy and Spain. The analysed material was cDNA or gDNA that came from T cells, B-cell-depleted T cells, or PBMCs.

J lost 10 bases, V lost 6 bases, and 11 bases had no gene match. The CDR3 totals 15 residues. Germline CDR1 reads MGHDK; CDR2 reads SYGVNS. As processed by the authors: The assay estimated nucleated cells by amplifying reference gene primers. Sequenced by immunoSEQ multiplex PCR; TCRdb stores in-frame clones only, minus some. The DNA gave D and trimming, while V, J and clone size come from that table. Among 190,000 or so clones, around 80% were seen once, and the ten largest hold 6.9%. Sequencing input: peripheral blood. The sequence was collected from a human donor with acute or convalescent COVID-19. The donor label of this sample is uncertain. V usage is TRBV25-1 and J usage is TRBJ1-6; TRBD1 aligns across 8 bases. The CDR3 reads CASSAGQVRVSPLHF. The CDR3 DNA sequence: TGTGCCAGCAGCGCGGGACAGGTCCGGGTATCACCCCTCCACTTT.